This TCR beta chain stems from a study of blood T cell repertoires in COVID-19. Across the whole study: Sites in the United States, Italy and Spain provided acute and convalescent COVID-19 samples. T cells, B-cell-depleted T cells, or PBMCs supplied cDNA or gDNA.

Authors' processing steps: Amplifying reference gene primers gave estimates of nucleated cell counts. Measured with immunoSEQ multiplex PCR; TCRdb has only the in-frame clones, and not every one. V, J and clone size reflect that table, while D and trimming were determined from the DNA. This sample yields a few hundred thousand clones, of which 85% are seen a single time; 3.5% to 4% belongs to the top ten. The V gene's germline CDR1 is GTSNPN and CDR2 SVGIG (reference sequence). Between the trimmed V and J ends, which lost 0 bases and 11 bases, there was a span of 10 bases. The CDR3 has 12 residues. This TCR came from a young woman with acute or convalescent COVID-19. The V gene is TRBV30, the J gene TRBJ1-4, with D uncertain. The sequenced sample consisted of peripheral blood. The DNA for the CDR3 is TGTGCCTGGAGTGTATCGTACTTGAAACTGTTTTTT. Translated: CAWSVSYLKLFF.